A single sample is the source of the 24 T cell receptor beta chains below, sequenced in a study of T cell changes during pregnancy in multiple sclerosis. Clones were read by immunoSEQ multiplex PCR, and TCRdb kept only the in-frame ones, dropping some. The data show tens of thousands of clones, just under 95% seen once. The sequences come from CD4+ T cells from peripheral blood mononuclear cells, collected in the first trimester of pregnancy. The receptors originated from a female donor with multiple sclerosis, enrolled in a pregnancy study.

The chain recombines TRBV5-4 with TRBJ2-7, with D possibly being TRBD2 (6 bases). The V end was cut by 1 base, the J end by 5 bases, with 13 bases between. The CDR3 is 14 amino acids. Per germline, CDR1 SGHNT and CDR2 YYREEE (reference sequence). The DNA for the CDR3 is TGTGCCAGCAGCTTGTCCGGGACGGGAGACGAGCAGTACTTC. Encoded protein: CASSLSGTGDEQYF.

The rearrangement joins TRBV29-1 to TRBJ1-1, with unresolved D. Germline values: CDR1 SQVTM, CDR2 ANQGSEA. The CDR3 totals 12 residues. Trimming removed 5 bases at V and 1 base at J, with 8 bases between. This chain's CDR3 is CSVQATNTEAFF. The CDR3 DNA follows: TGCAGCGTTCAGGCAACGAACACTGAAGCTTTCTTT.

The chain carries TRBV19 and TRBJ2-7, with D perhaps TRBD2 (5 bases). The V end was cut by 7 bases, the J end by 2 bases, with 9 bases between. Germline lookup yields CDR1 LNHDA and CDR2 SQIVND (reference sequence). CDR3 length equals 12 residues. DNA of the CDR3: TGTGCCAGTATCGAGCGGACCTACGAGCAGTACTTC. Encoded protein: CASIERTYEQYF.

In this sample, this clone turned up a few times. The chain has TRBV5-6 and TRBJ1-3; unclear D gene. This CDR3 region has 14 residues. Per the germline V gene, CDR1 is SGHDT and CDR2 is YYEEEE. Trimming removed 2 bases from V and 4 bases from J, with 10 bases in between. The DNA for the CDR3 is TGTGCCAGCAGCTTAGTGTCGGTGGGAAACACCATATATTTT. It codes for CASSLVSVGNTIYF. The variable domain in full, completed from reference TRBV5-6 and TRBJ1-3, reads DAGVTQSPTHLIKTRGQQVTLRCSPKSGHDTVSWYQQALGQGPQFIFQYYEEEERQRGNFPDRFSGHQFPNYSSELNVNALLLGDSALYLCASSLVSVGNTIYFGEGSWLTVV.

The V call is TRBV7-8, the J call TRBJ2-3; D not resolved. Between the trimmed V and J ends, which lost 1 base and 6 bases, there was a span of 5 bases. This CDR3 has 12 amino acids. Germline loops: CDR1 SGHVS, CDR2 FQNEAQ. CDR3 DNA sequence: TGTGCCAGCAGCTTAGACGCGGATACGCAGTATTTT. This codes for CASSLDADTQYF.

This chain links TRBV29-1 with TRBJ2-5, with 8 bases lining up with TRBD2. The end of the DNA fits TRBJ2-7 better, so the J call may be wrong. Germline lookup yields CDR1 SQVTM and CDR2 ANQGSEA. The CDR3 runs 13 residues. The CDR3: CSVALAGQYEQYF. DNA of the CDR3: TGCAGCGTTGCCTTAGCGGGGCAATACGAGCAGTACTTC.

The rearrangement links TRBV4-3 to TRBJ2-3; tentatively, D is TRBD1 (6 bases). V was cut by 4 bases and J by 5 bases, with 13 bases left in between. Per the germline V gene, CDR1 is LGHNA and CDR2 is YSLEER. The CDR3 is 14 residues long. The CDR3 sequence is CASSPTIQGDTQYF. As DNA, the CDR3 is TGCGCCAGCAGCCCGACTATACAGGGAGATACGCAGTATTTT.

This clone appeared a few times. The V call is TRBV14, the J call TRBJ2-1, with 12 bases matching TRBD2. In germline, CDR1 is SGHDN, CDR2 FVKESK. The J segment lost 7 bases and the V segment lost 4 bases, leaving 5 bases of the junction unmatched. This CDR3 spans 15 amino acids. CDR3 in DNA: TGTGCCAGCAGCCCAATCGGGACTAGCGGGAATGAGCAGTTCTTC. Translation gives CASSPIGTSGNEQFF.

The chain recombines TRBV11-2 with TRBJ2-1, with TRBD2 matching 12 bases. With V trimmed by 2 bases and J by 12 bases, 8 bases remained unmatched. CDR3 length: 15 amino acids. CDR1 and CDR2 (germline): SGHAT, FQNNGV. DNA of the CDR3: TGTGCCAGCAGCTTAACTACTAGCGGGAGGAGGGGGCAGTTCTTC. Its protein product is CASSLTTSGRRGQFF.

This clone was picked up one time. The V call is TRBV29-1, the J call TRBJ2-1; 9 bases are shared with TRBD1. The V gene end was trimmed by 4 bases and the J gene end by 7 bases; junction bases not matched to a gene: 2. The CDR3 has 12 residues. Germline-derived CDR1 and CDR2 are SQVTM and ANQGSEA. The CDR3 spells CSVADRGNEQFF. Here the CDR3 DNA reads TGCAGCGTTGCGGACAGGGGAAATGAGCAGTTCTTC.

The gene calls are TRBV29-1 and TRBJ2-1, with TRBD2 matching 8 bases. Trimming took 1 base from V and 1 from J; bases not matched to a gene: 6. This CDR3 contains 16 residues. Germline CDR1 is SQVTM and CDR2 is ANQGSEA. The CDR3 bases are TGCAGCGTTGAAGCCCCTTTAGCGGGATCCTACAATGAGCAGTTCTTC. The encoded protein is CSVEAPLAGSYNEQFF.

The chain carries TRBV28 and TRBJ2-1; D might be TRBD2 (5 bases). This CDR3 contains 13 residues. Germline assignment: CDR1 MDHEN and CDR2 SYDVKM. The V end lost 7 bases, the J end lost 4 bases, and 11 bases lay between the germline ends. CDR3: CASNTRMYNEQFF. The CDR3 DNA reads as TGTGCCAGCAATACTAGGATGTACAATGAGCAGTTCTTC.

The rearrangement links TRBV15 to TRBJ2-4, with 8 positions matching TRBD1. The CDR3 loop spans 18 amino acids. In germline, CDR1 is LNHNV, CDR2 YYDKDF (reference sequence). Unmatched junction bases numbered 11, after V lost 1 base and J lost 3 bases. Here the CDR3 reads CATSRALTGAKYKNIQYF. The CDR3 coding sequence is TGTGCCACCAGCAGAGCCCTGACAGGGGCGAAATACAAAAACATTCAGTACTTC.

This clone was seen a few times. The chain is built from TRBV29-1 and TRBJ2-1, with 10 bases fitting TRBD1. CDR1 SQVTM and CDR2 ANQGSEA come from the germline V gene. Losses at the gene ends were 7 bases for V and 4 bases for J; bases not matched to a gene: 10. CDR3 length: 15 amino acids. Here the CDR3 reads CSAVGGTGVYNEQFF. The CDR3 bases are TGCAGCGCCGTAGGGGGGACAGGGGTTTACAATGAGCAGTTCTTC.

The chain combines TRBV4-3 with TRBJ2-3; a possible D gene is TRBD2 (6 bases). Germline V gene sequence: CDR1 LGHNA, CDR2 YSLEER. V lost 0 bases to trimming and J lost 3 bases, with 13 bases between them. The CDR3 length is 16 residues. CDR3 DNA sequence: TGCGCCAGCAGCCAAGACGCGGGGTCGGCGACAGATACGCAGTATTTT. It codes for CASSQDAGSATDTQYF.

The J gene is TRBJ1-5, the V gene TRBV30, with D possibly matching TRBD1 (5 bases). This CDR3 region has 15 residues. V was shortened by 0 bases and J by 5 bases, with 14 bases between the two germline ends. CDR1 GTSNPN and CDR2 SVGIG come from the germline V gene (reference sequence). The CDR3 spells CAWSVGQGGDQPQHF. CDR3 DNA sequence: TGTGCCTGGAGTGTAGGGCAGGGAGGAGATCAGCCCCAGCATTTT.

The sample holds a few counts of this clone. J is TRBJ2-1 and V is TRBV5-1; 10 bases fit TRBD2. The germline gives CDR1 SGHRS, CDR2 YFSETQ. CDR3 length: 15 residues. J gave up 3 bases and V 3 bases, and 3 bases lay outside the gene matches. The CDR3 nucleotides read TGCGCCAGCAGCTCGTTAGCGGGAGGCTACAATGAGCAGTTCTTC. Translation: CASSSLAGGYNEQFF.

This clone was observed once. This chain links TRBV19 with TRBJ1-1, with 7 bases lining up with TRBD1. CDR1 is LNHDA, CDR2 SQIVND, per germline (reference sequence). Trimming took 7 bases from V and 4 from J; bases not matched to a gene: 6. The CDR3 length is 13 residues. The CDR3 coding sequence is TGTGCCAGTACCCACAGGGGCGGCACTGAAGCTTTCTTT. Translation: CASTHRGGTEAFF.

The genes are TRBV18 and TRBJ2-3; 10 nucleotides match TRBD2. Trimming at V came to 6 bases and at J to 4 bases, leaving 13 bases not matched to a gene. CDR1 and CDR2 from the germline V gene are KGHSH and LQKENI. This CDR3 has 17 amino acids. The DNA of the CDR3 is TGTGCCAGCTCGTCCCTGAAGCGGGAGGGCTTCGCAGATACGCAGTATTTT. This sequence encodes CASSSLKREGFADTQYF.

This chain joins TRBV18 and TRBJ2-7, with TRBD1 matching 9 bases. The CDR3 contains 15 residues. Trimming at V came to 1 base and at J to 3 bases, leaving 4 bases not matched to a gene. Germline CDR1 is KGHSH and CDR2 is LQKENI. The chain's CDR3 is CASSPLGTGIYEQYF. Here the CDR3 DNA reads TGTGCCAGCTCACCACTGGGGACAGGGATCTACGAGCAGTACTTC.

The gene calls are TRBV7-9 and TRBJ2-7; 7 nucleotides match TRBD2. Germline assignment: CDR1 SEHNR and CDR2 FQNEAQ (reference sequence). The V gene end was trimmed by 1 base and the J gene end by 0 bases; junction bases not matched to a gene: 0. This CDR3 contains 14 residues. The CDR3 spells CASSLGTSSYEQYF. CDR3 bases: TGTGCCAGCAGCTTAGGGACTAGCTCCTACGAGCAGTACTTC.

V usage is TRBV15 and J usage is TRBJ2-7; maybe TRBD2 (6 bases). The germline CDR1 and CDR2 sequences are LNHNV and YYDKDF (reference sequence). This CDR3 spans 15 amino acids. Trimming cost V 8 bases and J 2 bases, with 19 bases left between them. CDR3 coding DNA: TGTGCCACCCGGCGGGATAGAGGATCGACCTACGAGCAGTACTTC. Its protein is CATRRDRGSTYEQYF.

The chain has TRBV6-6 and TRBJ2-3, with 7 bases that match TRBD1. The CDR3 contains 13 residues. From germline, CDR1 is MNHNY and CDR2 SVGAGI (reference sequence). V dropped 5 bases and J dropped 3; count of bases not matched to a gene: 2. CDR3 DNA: TGTGCCAGCAGTCAGGACAGGACAGATACGCAGTATTTT. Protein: CASSQDRTDTQYF.

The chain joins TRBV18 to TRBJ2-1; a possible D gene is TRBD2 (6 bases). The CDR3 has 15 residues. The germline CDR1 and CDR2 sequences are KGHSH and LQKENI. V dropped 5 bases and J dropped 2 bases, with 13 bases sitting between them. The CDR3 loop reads CASSGSGVTYNEQFF. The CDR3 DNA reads TGTGCCAGCTCAGGTAGCGGTGTAACCTACAATGAGCAGTTCTTC.